This T cell receptor (beta chain) came from a study of blood T cell repertoires in COVID-19. At the level of the study: The cDNA or gDNA used as material had been derived from T cells, B-cell-depleted T cells, or PBMCs.

This clone was seen only a few times. TCRdb's table, derived via immunoSEQ multiplex PCR, lists solely in-frame clones and lacks some. The sample includes roughly 140,000 clones, approximately 84% of them seen just once. The germline V gene encodes CDR1 MRHNA and CDR2 SNTAGT. This CDR3 contains 15 residues. V dropped 4 bases and J dropped 3; count of bases not matched to a gene: 4. V is TRBV6-4 and J is TRBJ2-1, with TRBD2 matching 9 bases. This sequence originates from a woman aged 18-29 years who had been exposed to COVID-19. The sequencing input was PBMCs or T cells enriched from blood (not recorded which). The CDR3 DNA follows: TGTGCCAGCAGTGGGGCTAGCGGGGACTACAATGAGCAGTTCTTC. It yields the protein CASSGASGDYNEQFF.